Below, one TCR beta chain is given with its context. The antigen is not known. These data are taken from a study of OX40 agonist ivuxolimab in advanced cancers. Study-wide results and limits: Certain nonresponders additionally had low normalized T-cell clonal expansion.

Assay used: immunoSEQ multiplex PCR; TCRdb lists only in-frame clones, some missing. The table has 60,000 to 85,000 clones, nearly 85% seen once; the top ten hold over 6%. The clonotype was recovered from an adult with an advanced solid tumor such as melanoma, head and neck, liver or kidney cancer. The material sequenced was CD4+ or CD8+ T cells sorted from blood, taken in a trial of the OX40 agonist ivuxolimab.

The CDR3: CASSPTGGNQPQHF. CDR3 coding DNA: TGTGCCAGCAGCCCGACAGGGGGTAATCAGCCCCAGCATTTT. V gene TRBV7-6 combines with J gene TRBJ1-5; the match to TRBD1 covers 9 bases. Losses at the gene ends were 5 bases for V and 4 bases for J; bases not matched to a gene: 3. Germline V gives CDR1 SGHVS, CDR2 FNYEAQ. This CDR3 region has 14 residues.